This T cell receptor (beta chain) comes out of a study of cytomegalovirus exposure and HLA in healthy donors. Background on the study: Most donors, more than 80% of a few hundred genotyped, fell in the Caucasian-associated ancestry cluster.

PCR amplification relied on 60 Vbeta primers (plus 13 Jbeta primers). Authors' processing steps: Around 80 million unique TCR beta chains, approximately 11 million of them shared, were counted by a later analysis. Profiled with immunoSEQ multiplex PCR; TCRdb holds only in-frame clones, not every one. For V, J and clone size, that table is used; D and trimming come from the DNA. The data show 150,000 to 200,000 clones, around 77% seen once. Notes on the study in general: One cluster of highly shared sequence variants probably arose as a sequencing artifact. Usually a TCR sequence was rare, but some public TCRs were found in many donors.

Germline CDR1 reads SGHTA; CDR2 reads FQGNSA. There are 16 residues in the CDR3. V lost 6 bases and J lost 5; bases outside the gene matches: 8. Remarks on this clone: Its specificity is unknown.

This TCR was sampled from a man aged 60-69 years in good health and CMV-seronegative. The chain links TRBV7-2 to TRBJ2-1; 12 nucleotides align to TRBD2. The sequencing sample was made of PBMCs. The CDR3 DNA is TGTGCCAGCAGTTCCCAGGGACTAGCGGGTCACAATGAGCAGTTCTTC. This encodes CASSSQGLAGHNEQFF. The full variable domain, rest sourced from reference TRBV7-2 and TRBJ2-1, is GAGVSQSPSNKVTEKGKDVELRCDPISGHTALYWYRQSLGQGLEFLIYFQGNSAPDKSGLPSDRFSAERTGGSVSTLTIQRTQQEDSAVYLCASSSQGLAGHNEQFFGPGTRLTVL.